The present T cell receptor beta chain was sequenced within a study of cytomegalovirus exposure and HLA in healthy donors. Study-wide results and limits: The study flagged some 180 TCR beta chains as cytomegalovirus-associated. Later analysis reportedly placed an Asian-associated ancestry cluster below the roughly 690-donor mean in N-insertions.

As for the donors, each was a healthy bone marrow donor. Donors were nominally healthy when sampled, though unrecorded immune exposures were likely. Concerning this clone itself: The antigen is unknown.

Germline CDR1 and CDR2: SEHNR and FQNEAQ (reference sequence). With V trimmed by 1 base and J by 10 bases, 5 bases remained unmatched. There are 14 residues in the CDR3. In the PCR, 60 Vbeta and 13 Jbeta primers were used. Sequenced by immunoSEQ multiplex PCR; TCRdb stores in-frame clones only, minus some. The profile shows about 130,000 clones, roughly four fifths of them singletons. The sample consisted of PBMCs. The chain couples TRBV7-9 to TRBJ2-3, with 10 bases aligning to TRBD2. The TCR comes from a boy between 10 and 17 years old in good health and CMV-seronegative. The CDR3 DNA sequence: TGTGCCAGCAGCTTAGGGACTAGCGGTAGGGCGCAGTATTTT. Translating it yields CASSLGTSGRAQYF.